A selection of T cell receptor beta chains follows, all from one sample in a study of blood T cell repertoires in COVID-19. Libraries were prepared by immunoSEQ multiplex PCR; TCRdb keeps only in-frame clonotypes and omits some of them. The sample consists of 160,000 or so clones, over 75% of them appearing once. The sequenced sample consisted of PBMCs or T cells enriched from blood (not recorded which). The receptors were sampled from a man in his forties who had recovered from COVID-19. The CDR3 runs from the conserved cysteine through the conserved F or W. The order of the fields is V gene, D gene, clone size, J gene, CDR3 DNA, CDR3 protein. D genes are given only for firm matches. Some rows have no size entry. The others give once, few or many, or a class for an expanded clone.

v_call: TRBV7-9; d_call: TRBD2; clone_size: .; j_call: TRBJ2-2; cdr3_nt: TGTGCCAGCAGCGGAGGACTAGCGGGCACCGGGGAGCTGTTTTTT; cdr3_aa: CASSGGLAGTGELFF
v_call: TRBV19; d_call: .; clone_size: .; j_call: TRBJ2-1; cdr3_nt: TGTGCCAGTAAGGCATCGCTGACTGCGACCGCCTACAATGAGCAGTTCTTC; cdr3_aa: CASKASLTATAYNEQFF
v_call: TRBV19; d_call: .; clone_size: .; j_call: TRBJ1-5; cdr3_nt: TGTGCCAGTAGTATTTACGCAGTCGGAGGAAATCAGCCCCAGCATTTT; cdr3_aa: CASSIYAVGGNQPQHF
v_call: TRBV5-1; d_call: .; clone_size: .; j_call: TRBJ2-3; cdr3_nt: TGCGCCAGCTCAGAGGGGGTCACAGATACGCAGTATTTT; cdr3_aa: CASSEGVTDTQYF
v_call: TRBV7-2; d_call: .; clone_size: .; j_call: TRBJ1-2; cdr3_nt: TGTGCCAGCAGCCCCAGGACAGAAACATTTAACTATGGCTACACCTTC; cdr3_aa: CASSPRTETFNYGYTF
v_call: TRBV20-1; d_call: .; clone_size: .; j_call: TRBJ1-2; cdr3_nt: TGCAGTGCTAGAGCAGGGGACGGCTACACCTTC; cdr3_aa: CSARAGDGYTF
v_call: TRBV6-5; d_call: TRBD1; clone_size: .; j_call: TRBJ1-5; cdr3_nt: TGTGCCAGCGCGTACGGGACAGGGGAGATTCAGCCCCAGCATTTT; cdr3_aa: CASAYGTGEIQPQHF
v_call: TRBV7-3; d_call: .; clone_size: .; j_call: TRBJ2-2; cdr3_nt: TGTGCCAGCAGCCAGGGTCAGGGGAACACCGGGGAGCTGTTTTTT; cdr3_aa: CASSQGQGNTGELFF
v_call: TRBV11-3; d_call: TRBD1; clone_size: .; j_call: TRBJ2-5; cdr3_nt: TGTGCCAGCAGCCAAGGGACAGGGTTCGAGCAAGAGACCCAGTACTTC; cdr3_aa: CASSQGTGFEQETQYF
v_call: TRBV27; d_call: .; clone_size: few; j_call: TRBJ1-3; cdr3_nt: TGTGCCAGCAGTTCTTCCACAGGGAACATATATTTT; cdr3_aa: CASSSSTGNIYF
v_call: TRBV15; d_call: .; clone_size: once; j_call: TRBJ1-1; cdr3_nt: TGTGCCACCAGCAGAGGTTCCGGCCGGGTGGAAGCCATCTTT; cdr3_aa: CATSRGSGRVEAIF
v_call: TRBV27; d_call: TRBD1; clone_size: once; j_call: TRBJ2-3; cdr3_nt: TGTGCCAGCAGTTTAGGGACAGGGTCGAGCACAGATACGCAGTATTTT; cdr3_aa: CASSLGTGSSTDTQYF
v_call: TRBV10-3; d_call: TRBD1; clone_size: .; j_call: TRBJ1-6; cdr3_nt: TGTGCCATCAGTGGACGACAGGGCCAGAATTCACCCCTCCACTTT; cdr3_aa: CAISGRQGQNSPLHF
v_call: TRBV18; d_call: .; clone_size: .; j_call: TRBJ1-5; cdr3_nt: TGTGCCAGCTCACCGGGACACTATCAGCCCCAGCATTTT; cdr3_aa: CASSPGHYQPQHF
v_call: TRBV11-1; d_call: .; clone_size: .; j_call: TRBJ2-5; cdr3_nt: TGTGCCAGCAGCTCCGGGGGAGAGACCCAGTACTTC; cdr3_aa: CASSSGGETQYF
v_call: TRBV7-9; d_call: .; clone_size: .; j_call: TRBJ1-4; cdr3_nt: TGTGCCAGCAGCTTACAGACAGGAGCAACTAATGAAAAACTGTTTTTT; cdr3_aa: CASSLQTGATNEKLFF
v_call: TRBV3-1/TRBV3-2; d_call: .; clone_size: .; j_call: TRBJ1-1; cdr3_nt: TGTGCCAGCAGCCACAGCACTGAAGCTTTCTTT; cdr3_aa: CASSHSTEAFF
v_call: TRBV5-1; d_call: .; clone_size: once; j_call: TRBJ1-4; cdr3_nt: TGCGCCAGCAGCGAATCAGGCGAAAAACTGTTTTTT; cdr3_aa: CASSESGEKLFF
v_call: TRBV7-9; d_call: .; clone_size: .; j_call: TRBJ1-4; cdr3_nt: TGTGCCAGCAGCTTCGAAGCAGGGGAAGAAAAACTGTTTTTT; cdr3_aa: CASSFEAGEEKLFF
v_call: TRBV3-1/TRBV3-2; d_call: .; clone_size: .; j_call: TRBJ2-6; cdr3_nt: TGTGCCAGCAGCTCCTCTCGCTCTGGGGCCAACGTCCTGACTTTC; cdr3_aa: CASSSSRSGANVLTF
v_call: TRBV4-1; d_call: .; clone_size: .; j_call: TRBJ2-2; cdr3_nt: TGCGCCAGCAGCCAAAGCCCTGCCGGGTATGACACCGGGGAGCTGTTTTTT; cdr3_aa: CASSQSPAGYDTGELFF
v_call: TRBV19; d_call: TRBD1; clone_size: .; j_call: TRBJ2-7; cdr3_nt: TGTGCCAGCCGGGACAGGGGGTCCGGATACGAGCAGTACTTC; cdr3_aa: CASRDRGSGYEQYF
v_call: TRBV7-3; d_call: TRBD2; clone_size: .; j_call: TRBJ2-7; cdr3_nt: TGTGCCAGCAGCTATACTAGCGGGGGCAATTACGAGCAGTACTTC; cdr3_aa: CASSYTSGGNYEQYF
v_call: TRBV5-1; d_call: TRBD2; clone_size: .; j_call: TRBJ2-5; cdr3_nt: TGCGCCAGCAGCTTGGGACTAGCGGGTGTTTCGGAGACCCAGTACTTC; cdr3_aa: CASSLGLAGVSETQYF
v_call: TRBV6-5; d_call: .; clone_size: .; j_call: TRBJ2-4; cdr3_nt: TGTGCCAGCAGTTATTCCGGGACAGCGGGAAACATTCAGTACTTC; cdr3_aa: CASSYSGTAGNIQYF
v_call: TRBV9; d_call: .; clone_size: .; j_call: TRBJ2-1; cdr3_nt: TGTGCCAGCAGCGGGGGGGGCAACGCAGCGTTGCATGAGCAGTTCTTC; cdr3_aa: CASSGGGNAALHEQFF
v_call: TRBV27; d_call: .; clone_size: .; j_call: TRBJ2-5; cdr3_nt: TGTGCCAGCAGTTTAGGCCCCCAAGAGACCCAGTACTTC; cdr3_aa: CASSLGPQETQYF
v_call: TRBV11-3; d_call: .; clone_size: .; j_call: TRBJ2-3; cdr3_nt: TGTGCCAGCAGCTTGGCGGCTACTAGCACAGATACGCAGTATTTT; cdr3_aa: CASSLAATSTDTQYF
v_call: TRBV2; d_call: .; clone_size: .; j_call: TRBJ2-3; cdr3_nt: TGTGCCAGCAGTAAACAGACAGTTACACTGTGGGATACGCAGTATTTT; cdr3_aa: CASSKQTVTLWDTQYF
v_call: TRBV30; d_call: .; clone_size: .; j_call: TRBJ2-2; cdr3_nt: TGTGCCTGGAGTGTCGGAACAGCCTACAACACCGGGGAGCTGTTTTTT; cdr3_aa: CAWSVGTAYNTGELFF
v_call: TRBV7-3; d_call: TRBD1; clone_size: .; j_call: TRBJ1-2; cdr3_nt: TGTGCCAGCAGCTTAGGACAGGGGGGGTATGGCTACACCTTC; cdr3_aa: CASSLGQGGYGYTF
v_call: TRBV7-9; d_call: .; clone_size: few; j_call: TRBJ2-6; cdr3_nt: TGTGCCAGCAGCTTTGAAACAGGGCAAAGAACTGGGGCCAACGTCCTGACTTTC; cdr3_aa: CASSFETGQRTGANVLTF
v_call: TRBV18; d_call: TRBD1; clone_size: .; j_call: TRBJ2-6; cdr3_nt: TGTGCCAGCTCACCACCGGGGACCGGGACAGGGGGCTCTGGGGCCAACGTCCTGACTTTC; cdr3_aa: CASSPPGTGTGGSGANVLTF
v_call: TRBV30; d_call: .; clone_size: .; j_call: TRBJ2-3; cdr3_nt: TGTGCCTGGAGTGCGTACCTGACTAGCACAGATACGCAGTATTTT; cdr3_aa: CAWSAYLTSTDTQYF
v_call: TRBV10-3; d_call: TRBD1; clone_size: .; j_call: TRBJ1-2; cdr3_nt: TGTGCCATCAGTGAGTCGACAGGGAGCGGCTACACCTTC; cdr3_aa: CAISESTGSGYTF
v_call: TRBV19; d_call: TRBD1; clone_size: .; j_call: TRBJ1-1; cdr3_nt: TGTGCCAGTATCCCACAGGGGCCCCACGGTCCTGAAGCTTTCTTT; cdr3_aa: CASIPQGPHGPEAFF
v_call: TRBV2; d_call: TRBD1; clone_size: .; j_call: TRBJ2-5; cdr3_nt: TGTGCCAGCAGCCCCCGGACAGGGTTGAGGACCCAGTACTTC; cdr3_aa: CASSPRTGLRTQYF
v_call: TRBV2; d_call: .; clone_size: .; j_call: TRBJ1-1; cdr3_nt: TGTGCCAGCGCTACTGGTATTGGGGGGGACACTGAAGCTTTCTTT; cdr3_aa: CASATGIGGDTEAFF
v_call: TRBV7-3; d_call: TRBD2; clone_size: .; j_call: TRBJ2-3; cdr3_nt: TGTGCCAGCAGCTTGGGACTAGCGGTTAGCACAGATACGCAGTATTTT; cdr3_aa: CASSLGLAVSTDTQYF
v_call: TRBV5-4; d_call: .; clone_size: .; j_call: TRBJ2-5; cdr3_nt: TGTGCCAGCAGGACTTACTTCGGGGAGACCCAGTACTTC; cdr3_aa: CASRTYFGETQYF
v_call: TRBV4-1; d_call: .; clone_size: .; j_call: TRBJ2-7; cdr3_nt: TGCGCCAGCAGCCCAAACGAGACACTTAATGAGGAGCAGTACTTC; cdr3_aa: CASSPNETLNEEQYF
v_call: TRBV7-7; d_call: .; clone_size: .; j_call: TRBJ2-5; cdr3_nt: TGTGCCAGCAGCCCTCTGGAGCACCCCCAAGAGACCCAGTACTTC; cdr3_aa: CASSPLEHPQETQYF
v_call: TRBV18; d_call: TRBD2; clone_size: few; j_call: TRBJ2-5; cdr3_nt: TGTGCCAGCTCAACAGCGGGGGTAGGAGAGACCCAGTACTTC; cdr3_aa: CASSTAGVGETQYF
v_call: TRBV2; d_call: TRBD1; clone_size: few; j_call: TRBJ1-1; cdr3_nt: TGTGCCATCCCGACAGGGGGAGACACTGAAGCTTTCTTT; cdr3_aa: CAIPTGGDTEAFF
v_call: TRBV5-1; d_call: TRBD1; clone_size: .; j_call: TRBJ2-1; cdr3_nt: TGCGCCAGCAGCTTGGGGACAGGGGGCTACAATGAGCAGTTCTTC; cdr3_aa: CASSLGTGGYNEQFF
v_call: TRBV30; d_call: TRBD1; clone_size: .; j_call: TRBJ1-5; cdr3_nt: TGTGCCTGGAGGGGACAGGGGGCTCAGCCCCAGCATTTT; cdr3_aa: CAWRGQGAQPQHF
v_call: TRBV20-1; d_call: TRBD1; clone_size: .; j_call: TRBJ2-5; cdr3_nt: TGCAGTGCTCAGGGGGCGGAGACCCAGTACTTC; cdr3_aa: CSAQGAETQYF
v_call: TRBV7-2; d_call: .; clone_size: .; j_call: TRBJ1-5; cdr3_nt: TGTGCCAGCAGCTTACAGGGAAGCAATCAGCCCCAGCATTTT; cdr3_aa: CASSLQGSNQPQHF
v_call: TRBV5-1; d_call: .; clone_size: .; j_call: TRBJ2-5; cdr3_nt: TGCGCCAGCAGGGCAGGACAACGGTCGCTTCTAGAGACCCAGTACTTC; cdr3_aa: CASRAGQRSLLETQYF
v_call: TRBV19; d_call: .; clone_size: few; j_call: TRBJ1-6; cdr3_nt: TGTGCCAGTAAGTCGGGGTACAATTCACCCCTCCACTTT; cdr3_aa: CASKSGYNSPLHF
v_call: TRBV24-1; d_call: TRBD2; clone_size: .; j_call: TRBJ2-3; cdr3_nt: TGTGCCACCTCCGGGGGGACGGGCACAGATACGCAGTATTTT; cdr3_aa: CATSGGTGTDTQYF
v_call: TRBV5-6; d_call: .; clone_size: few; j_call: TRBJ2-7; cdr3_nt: TGTGCCAGCAGCTTGGTTGGGACTCCCTACGAGCAGTACTTC; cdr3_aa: CASSLVGTPYEQYF
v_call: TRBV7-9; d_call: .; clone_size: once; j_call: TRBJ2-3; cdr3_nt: TGTGCCAGCAGCCCCTGGGGCGGGGGCACAGATACGCAGTATTTT; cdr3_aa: CASSPWGGGTDTQYF
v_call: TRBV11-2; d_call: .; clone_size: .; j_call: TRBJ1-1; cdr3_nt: TGTGCCAGCAGCTTAGCAGGGGAGGGCACTGAAGCTTTCTTT; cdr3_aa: CASSLAGEGTEAFF
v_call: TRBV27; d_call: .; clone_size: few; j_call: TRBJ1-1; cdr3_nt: TGTGCCAGCAGGCGCGGACAGACGCTTATGAACACTGAAGCTTTCTTT; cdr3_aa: CASRRGQTLMNTEAFF
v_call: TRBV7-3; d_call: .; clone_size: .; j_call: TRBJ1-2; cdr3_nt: TGTGCCAGCGGAAAACGGGACACCCCCCTTGGCTACACCTTC; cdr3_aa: CASGKRDTPLGYTF
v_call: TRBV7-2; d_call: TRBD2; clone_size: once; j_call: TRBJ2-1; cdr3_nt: TGTGCCAGCAGCACAGGACTAGCGGGGGCCCTAAATGAGCAGTTCTTC; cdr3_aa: CASSTGLAGALNEQFF
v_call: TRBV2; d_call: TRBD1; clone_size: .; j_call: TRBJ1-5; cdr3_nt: TGTGCCAGCCACAGGGGATATAGCAATCAGCCCCAGCATTTT; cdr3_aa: CASHRGYSNQPQHF